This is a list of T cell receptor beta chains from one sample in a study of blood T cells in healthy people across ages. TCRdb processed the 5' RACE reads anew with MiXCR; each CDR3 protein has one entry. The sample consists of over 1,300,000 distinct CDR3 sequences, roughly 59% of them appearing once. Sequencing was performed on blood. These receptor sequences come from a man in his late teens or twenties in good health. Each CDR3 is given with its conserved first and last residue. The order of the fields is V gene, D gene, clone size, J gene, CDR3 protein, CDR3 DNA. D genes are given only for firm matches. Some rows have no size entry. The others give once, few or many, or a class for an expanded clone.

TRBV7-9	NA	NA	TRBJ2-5	CATPDSQETQYF	TGTGCCACCCCGGACTCACAAGAGACCCAGTACTTC
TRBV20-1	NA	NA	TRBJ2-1	CSAKLVDEQFF	TGCAGTGCTAAACTAGTCGATGAGCAGTTCTTC
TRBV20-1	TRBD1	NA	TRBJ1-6	CSAKRQGLTQFSYNSPLHF	TGCAGTGCAAAGAGACAGGGTTTAACCCAATTCTCCTATAATTCACCCCTCCACTTT
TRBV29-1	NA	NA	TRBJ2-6	CSGGESGANVLTF	TGCAGCGGTGGGGAGTCTGGGGCCAACGTCCTGACTTTC
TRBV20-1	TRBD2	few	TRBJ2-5	CSVASGFQETQYF	TGCAGTGTTGCTAGCGGTTTCCAAGAGACCCAGTACTTC
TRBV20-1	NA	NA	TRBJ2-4	CSARVAGQKLAKNIQYF	TGCAGTGCTAGAGTGGCGGGACAGAAACTAGCCAAAAACATTCAGTACTTC
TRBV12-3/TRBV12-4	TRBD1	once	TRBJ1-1	CASSKTGVTEAFF	TGTGCCAGCAGTAAGACAGGGGTCACTGAAGCTTTCTTT
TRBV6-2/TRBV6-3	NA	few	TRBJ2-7	CASSYRREQYF	TGTGCCAGCAGTTACAGGCGGGAGCAGTACTTC
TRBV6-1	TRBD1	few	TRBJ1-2	CASSGGQPYGYTF	TGTGCCAGCAGTGGGGGACAGCCCTATGGCTACACCTTC
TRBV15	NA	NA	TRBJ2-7	CATSGDSAYEQYF	TGTGCCACCAGCGGTGACAGTGCCTACGAGCAGTACTTC
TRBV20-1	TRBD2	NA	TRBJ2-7	CSADLLAGGTYEQYF	TGCAGTGCTGATCTACTAGCGGGGGGGACCTACGAGCAGTACTTC
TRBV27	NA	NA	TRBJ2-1	CASRWVVSGNEQFF	TGTGCCAGCAGGTGGGTGGTGTCGGGCAATGAGCAGTTCTTC
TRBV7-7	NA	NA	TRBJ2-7	CASSRDLVSEQYF	TGTGCCAGCAGCCGGGACCTCGTTTCCGAGCAGTACTTC
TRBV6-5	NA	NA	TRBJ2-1	CASSTDPYNEQFF	TGTGCCAGCAGTACGGACCCATACAATGAGCAGTTCTTC
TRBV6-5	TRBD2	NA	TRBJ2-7	CASSPQGLRYEQYF	TGTGCCAGCAGTCCCCAGGGACTACGTTACGAGCAGTACTTC
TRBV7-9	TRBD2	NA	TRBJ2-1	CASRTSGTSGRYSYNEQFF	TGTGCCAGCAGGACGTCCGGGACTAGCGGGAGGTACTCCTACAATGAGCAGTTCTTC
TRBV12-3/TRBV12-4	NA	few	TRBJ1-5	CASSLRRGNQPQHF	TGTGCCAGCAGTTTAAGGAGGGGTAATCAGCCCCAGCATTTT
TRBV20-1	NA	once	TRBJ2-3	CSARDPRLPTDTQYF	TGCAGTGCTAGAGATCCTCGACTTCCCACAGATACGCAGTATTTT
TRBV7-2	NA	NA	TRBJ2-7	CASSVPWDSYEQYF	TGTGCCAGCAGCGTTCCTTGGGATTCCTACGAGCAGTACTTC
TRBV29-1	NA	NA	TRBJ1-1	CSGGRWATGGNTEAFF	TGCAGCGGGGGTAGGTGGGCTACCGGGGGGAACACTGAAGCTTTCTTT
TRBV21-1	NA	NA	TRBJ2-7	CASSLPTSGGLYEQYF	TGTGCCAGCAGCTTACCGACTAGCGGGGGATTATACGAGCAGTACTTC
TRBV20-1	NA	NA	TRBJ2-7	CSARVMGGQEQYF	TGCAGTGCTAGAGTCATGGGGGGGCAAGAGCAGTACTTC
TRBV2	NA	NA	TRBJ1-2	CASVRTATNYGYTF	TGTGCCAGCGTAAGGACAGCAACTAACTATGGCTACACCTTC
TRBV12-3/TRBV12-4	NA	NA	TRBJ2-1	CASGGGEAPSRRNEQFF	TGTGCCAGCGGGGGTGGGGAGGCCCCGAGCAGGAGGAATGAGCAGTTCTTC
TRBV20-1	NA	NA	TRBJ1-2	CSARDERGYTF	TGCAGTGCTAGAGATGAGAGGGGCTACACCTTC
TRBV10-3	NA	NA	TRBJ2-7	CAISESKLRPTGTLKDYEQYF	TGTGCCATCAGTGAGTCGAAACTTCGGCCGACAGGTACACTAAAGGACTACGAGCAGTACTTC
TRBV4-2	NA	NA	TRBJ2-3	CASSGGRLGRTDTQYF	TGTGCCAGCAGCGGAGGACGGCTCGGCCGCACAGATACGCAGTATTTT
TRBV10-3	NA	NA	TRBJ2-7	CAISELSSYEQYF	TGTGCCATCAGTGAGCTGAGCTCCTACGAGCAGTACTTC
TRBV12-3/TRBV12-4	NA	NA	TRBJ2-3	CASSLWGGPSDTQYF	TGTGCCAGCAGTTTATGGGGGGGGCCCTCAGATACGCAGTATTTT
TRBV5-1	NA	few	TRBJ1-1	CASSLEVGTEAFF	TGCGCCAGCAGCCTTGAAGTCGGCACTGAAGCTTTCTTT
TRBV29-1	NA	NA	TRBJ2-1	CSVVPTGNNEQFF	TGCAGCGTGGTCCCTACGGGGAACAATGAGCAGTTCTTC
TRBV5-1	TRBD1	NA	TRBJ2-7	CASSWGTGPYEQYF	TGCGCTAGCAGCTGGGGGACAGGGCCCTACGAGCAGTACTTC
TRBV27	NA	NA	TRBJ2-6	CASSHTPATYSGANVLTF	TGTGCCAGCAGTCACACACCGGCCACCTACTCTGGGGCCAACGTCCTGACTTTC
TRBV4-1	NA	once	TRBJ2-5	CASSRLMRVETQYF	TGCGCCAGCAGCCGGCTAATGAGGGTAGAGACCCAGTACTTC
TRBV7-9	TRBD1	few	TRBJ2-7	CASSLAPGQGSYEQYF	TGTGCCAGCAGCTTAGCACCGGGACAGGGATCTTACGAGCAGTACTTC
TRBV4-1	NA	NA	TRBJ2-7	CASSQALTDYEQYF	TGCGCCAGCAGCCAAGCATTGACAGACTACGAGCAGTACTTC
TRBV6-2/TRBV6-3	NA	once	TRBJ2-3	CASSYSRVYPTDTQYF	TGTGCCAGCAGTTACTCGCGGGTCTATCCCACAGATACGCAGTATTTT
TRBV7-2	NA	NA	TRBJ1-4	CASSWRGGDEKLFF	TGTGCCAGCAGCTGGAGGGGGGGGGATGAAAAACTGTTTTTT
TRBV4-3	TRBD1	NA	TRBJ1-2	CASSQAFPGQGKDGYTF	TGCGCCAGCAGCCAAGCGTTTCCCGGACAGGGAAAGGATGGCTACACCTTC
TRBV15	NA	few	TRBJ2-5	CATSSLLGESWEQYF	TGTGCCACCAGCAGCCTTTTGGGAGAGTCTTGGGAGCAGTACTTC
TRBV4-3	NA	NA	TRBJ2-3	CASSQYLRGGSTDTQYF	TGCGCCAGCAGCCAATACCTACGAGGGGGATCCACAGATACGCAGTATTTT
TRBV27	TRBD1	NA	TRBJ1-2	CASSSRTGKVGYTF	TGTGCCAGCAGTTCCCGGACAGGGAAGGTCGGCTACACCTTC
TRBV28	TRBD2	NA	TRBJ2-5	CASTFRGGRTQETQYF	TGTGCCAGCACTTTCCGGGGGGGCAGGACTCAAGAGACCCAGTACTTC
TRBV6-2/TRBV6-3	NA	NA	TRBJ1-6	CASRRQLYNSPLHF	TGTGCCAGCAGGCGACAGCTATATAATTCACCCCTCCACTTT